The 30 T cell receptor beta chains given below trace back to one sample, sequenced in a study of blood T cell repertoires in COVID-19 (dated by TCRdb to between 2020 and 2021). The library came from the immunoSEQ multiplex PCR assay. What TCRdb holds here is the immuneACCESS table cut down to in-frame rearrangements. Part of the clones is not present; checked against another copy, under half of the missing clones reflect an unresolved V gene, and the others are unexplained. The sample table shows some 250,000 clones, and about 86% are seen once. The biggest ten clones account for under 2.5% of the sample. Material: peripheral blood. The receptor source for this set is a man under 40 with active or convalescent COVID-19.

There are a few counts of this clone. The CDR3 is CATSRGQDYQPQHF. The DNA of the CDR3 is TGTGCCACCAGCAGGGGACAGGATTATCAGCCCCAGCATTTT. This chain joins TRBV15 and TRBJ1-5; TRBD1 matches 8 bases. Trimming took 3 bases from V and 5 from J; bases not matched to a gene: 3. Germline CDR1 and CDR2: LNHNV and YYDKDF (reference sequence). The CDR3 has 14 amino acids.

This chain joins TRBV2 and TRBJ1-5; D may be TRBD1 (6 bases). Trimming stripped 7 bases from V and 6 bases from J, with 16 bases between. Germline loops: CDR1 SNHLY, CDR2 FYNNEI. The CDR3 is made up of 14 amino acids. The CDR3 region has the DNA TGTGCCAGCAAGAAAACAGGGTCCCCTCAGCCCCAGCATTTT. It is translated as CASKKTGSPQPQHF.

The V gene is TRBV2, the J gene TRBJ2-1; the match to TRBD2 covers 11 bases. The CDR3 length is 18 residues. The trim removed 1 base at V and 6 bases at J, leaving 11 bases unmatched. CDR1 and CDR2 (germline): SNHLY, FYNNEI. CDR3 DNA sequence: TGTGCCAGCAGTGAAGGGGTCCCACTAGCGGGGGTTCTCAATGAGCAGTTCTTC. This translates into CASSEGVPLAGVLNEQFF.

This chain uses TRBV10-1 with TRBJ1-1, with D maybe TRBD1 (6 bases). Germline lookup yields CDR1 WNHNN and CDR2 SYGVQD (reference sequence). This CDR3 region has 13 residues. Between the trimmed V and J ends, which lost 5 bases and 6 bases, there was a span of 13 bases. The CDR3 is CASSPRGASEAFF. The DNA for the CDR3 is TGCGCCAGCAGTCCCCGGGGGGCCTCTGAAGCTTTCTTT.

V usage is TRBV6-6 and J usage is TRBJ2-6; the match to TRBD2 covers 7 bases. This CDR3 is built from 16 residues. Germline CDR1 reads MNHNY; CDR2 reads SVGAGI (reference sequence). The J segment lost 2 bases and the V segment lost 8 bases, leaving 9 bases of the junction unmatched. The CDR3 nucleotides are TGTGCCAGCCGCCCGGGTGGGGGGGCTGGGGCCAACGTCCTGACTTTC. This sequence encodes CASRPGGGAGANVLTF.

This clone has just a few counts. The rearrangement joins TRBV19 to TRBJ1-1; 8 nucleotides align to TRBD1. CDR1 LNHDA and CDR2 SQIVND come from the germline V gene (reference sequence). The J segment lost 3 bases and the V segment lost 6 bases, leaving 6 bases of the junction unmatched. The CDR3 is 14 amino acids. The CDR3 protein is CASRNRGYDTEAFF. CDR3 coding DNA: TGTGCCAGTAGGAACAGGGGGTACGACACTGAAGCTTTCTTT.

The chain employs TRBV28 and TRBJ1-1; D gene unclear. This CDR3 is 14 amino acids long. CDR1 is MDHEN, CDR2 SYDVKM, per germline. V was pared by 7 bases and J by 4 bases, with 16 bases between. The DNA for the CDR3 is TGTGCCAGCATGCCCCAATTAGGGAGCACTGAAGCTTTCTTT. Protein: CASMPQLGSTEAFF.

CDR3 bases: TGTGCCAGCAGTCTTTCCAGCTCTGGGGCCAACGTCCTGACTTTC. It is translated as CASSLSSSGANVLTF. V usage is TRBV6-5 and J usage is TRBJ2-6; D gene ambiguous. The V gene's germline CDR1 is MNHEY and CDR2 SVGAGI. The CDR3 has 15 amino acids. Between the trimmed V and J ends, which lost 5 bases and 0 bases, there was a span of 8 bases.

The CDR3 nucleotides read TGTGCCAGCAGCCAACAGGGGGTCGACTATGGCTACACCTTC. It codes for CASSQQGVDYGYTF. The V call is TRBV3-1 (or the pseudogene TRBV3-2), the J call TRBJ1-2, with 7 bases fitting TRBD1. The CDR3 extends over 14 amino acids. Germline CDR1 is LGHDT and CDR2 is YNNKEL (reference sequence). Unmatched junction bases numbered 3, after V lost 2 bases and J lost 3 bases.

In this sample, this clone turned up a few times. This chain joins TRBV5-8 and TRBJ2-7, with no clear D. Trimming cost V 1 base and J 4 bases, with 12 bases left between them. The V gene's germline CDR1 is SGHTS and CDR2 YDEGEE. The CDR3 consists of 14 residues. Here the CDR3 reads CASSLSWSIYEQYF. CDR3 sequence (DNA): TGTGCCAGCAGCTTGTCTTGGAGTATTTACGAGCAGTACTTC.

This rearrangement joins TRBV4-2 to TRBJ1-4; D possibly corresponds to TRBD1 (6 bases). The V and J ends lost 7 bases and 5 bases respectively, with 17 bases between them. This CDR3 spans 15 amino acids. In germline, CDR1 is LGHNA, CDR2 YNFKEQ. CDR3 region: CASTNRQESNEKLFF. As DNA, the CDR3 is TGTGCCAGCACAAACCGACAGGAGTCGAATGAAAAACTGTTTTTT.

The chain combines TRBV7-7 with TRBJ1-1, with 7 bases aligning to TRBD1. Trimming removed 6 bases from V and 3 bases from J; junction bases left unmatched: 4. This CDR3 has 13 amino acids. Germline V gene data show CDR1 as SSHAT and CDR2 as FNYEAQ (reference sequence). CDR3 nucleotides: TGTGCCAGCAGGGGTACAGGGGACACTGAAGCTTTCTTT. Its protein product is CASRGTGDTEAFF.

V usage is TRBV18 and J usage is TRBJ1-1, with 9 positions matching TRBD1. The V segment lost 3 bases and the J segment 1 base; nucleotides outside the gene matches: 12. The CDR3 is 18 amino acids. The V gene's germline CDR1 is KGHSH and CDR2 LQKENI. This CDR3 reads CASSPNTPGQGTNTEAFF. The CDR3 DNA follows: TGTGCCAGCTCACCTAACACACCGGGACAGGGAACGAACACTGAAGCTTTCTTT.

This rearrangement joins TRBV18 to TRBJ1-1, with 7 bases identical to TRBD1. V shed 5 bases and J 2 bases; nucleotides not matched to a gene: 5. The CDR3 loop spans 14 amino acids. In germline, CDR1 is KGHSH, CDR2 LQKENI. The CDR3 coding sequence is TGTGCCAGCTCATTGGACAGGTCCAACACTGAAGCTTTCTTT. The encoded protein is CASSLDRSNTEAFF.

The CDR3: CASSSRQGFNEQFF. The CDR3 DNA follows: TGTGCCAGCAGTTCCCGACAGGGGTTTAATGAGCAGTTCTTC. The chain couples TRBV27 to TRBJ2-1; TRBD1 agrees at 8 bases. J gave up 7 bases and V 4 bases, and 6 bases lay outside the gene matches. Looked up from germline, CDR1 is MNHEY and CDR2 is SMNVEV (reference sequence). The CDR3 contains 14 residues.

The gene calls are TRBV4-2 and TRBJ1-5, with no clear D. Trimming stripped 0 bases from V and 4 bases from J, with 16 bases between. Germline loops: CDR1 LGHNA, CDR2 YNFKEQ. The CDR3 is made up of 17 amino acids. The CDR3 here is CASSQDYRTTPNQPQHF. The CDR3 coding sequence is TGTGCCAGCAGCCAAGATTACAGAACAACTCCTAATCAGCCCCAGCATTTT.

The V and J genes are TRBV4-1 and TRBJ2-5; the D gene is possibly TRBD1 (6 bases). The V gene's germline CDR1 is MGHRA and CDR2 YSYEKL. This CDR3 has 14 amino acids. V was clipped by 5 bases and J by 5 bases, with 15 bases between them. CDR3 loop: CASSLEGDWETQYF. CDR3 nucleotide sequence: TGCGCCAGCAGCTTAGAGGGGGATTGGGAGACCCAGTACTTC.

This clone has only one observation. The genes are TRBV9 and TRBJ1-1; TRBD1 is a possible D gene (5 bases). Germline loops: CDR1 SGDLS, CDR2 YYNGEE. The CDR3 totals 16 residues. The V end lost 3 bases, the J end lost 2 bases, and 17 bases lay between the germline ends. The CDR3 nucleotides read TGTGCCAGCAGCGGTGGTGTGGGCCAGGGAAACACTGAAGCTTTCTTT. Amino acids: CASSGGVGQGNTEAFF. The variable domain in full, with the rest retrieved from reference TRBV9 and TRBJ1-1, is DSGVTQTPKHLITATGQRVTLRCSPRSGDLSVYWYQQSLDQGLQFLIQYYNGEERAKGNILERFSAQQFPDLHSELNLSSLELGDSALYFCASSGGVGQGNTEAFFGQGTRLTVV.

This clone was counted a few times. The V and J genes are TRBV13 and TRBJ1-1, with 9 nucleotides matching TRBD1. The V gene end was trimmed by 4 bases and the J gene end by 4 bases; junction bases not matched to a gene: 4. The CDR3 has 14 amino acids. Germline-derived CDR1 and CDR2 are PRHDT and FYEKMQ (reference sequence). The DNA for the CDR3 is TGTGCCAGCAGCTCCACAGGGGGCTCCACTGAAGCTTTCTTT. Protein product: CASSSTGGSTEAFF. The full variable domain, in which reference TRBV13 and TRBJ1-1 provide the parts outside the CDR3, is AAGVIQSPRHLIKEKRETATLKCYPIPRHDTVYWYQQGPGQDPQFLISFYEKMQSDKGSIPDRFSAQQFSDYHSELNMSSLELGDSALYFCASSSTGGSTEAFFGQGTRLTVV.

The V and J genes are TRBV24-1 and TRBJ2-7, with 8 bases lining up with TRBD2. Looked up from germline, CDR1 is KGHDR and CDR2 is SFDVKD. V dropped 5 bases and J dropped 6; count of bases not matched to a gene: 14. The CDR3 covers 16 residues. Written as DNA, the CDR3 is TGTGCCACCAGTGGGCCCGGGGGGGGGACCCCTTTCGAGCAGTACTTC. It encodes CATSGPGGGTPFEQYF.

A note on this clone: Other nucleotide sequences in the sample specify the same CDR3. The chain couples TRBV9 to TRBJ2-2; TRBD2 matches at 8 bases. This CDR3 region has 16 residues. Germline values: CDR1 SGDLS, CDR2 YYNGEE. With 0 bases clipped from V and 1 base from J, the junction kept 2 bases outside the gene matches. In DNA, the CDR3 is TGTGCCAGCAGCGTAGGGCTAGCGGGGAACACCGGGGAGCTGTTTTTT. Residues: CASSVGLAGNTGELFF.

This sequence joins TRBV15 and TRBJ2-5, with 7 bases identical to TRBD2. Germline trimming cut 0 bases from V and 7 bases from J; bases unmatched to any gene: 5. The CDR3 consists of 14 residues. CDR1 LNHNV and CDR2 YYDKDF come from the germline V gene (reference sequence). The CDR3 sequence: CATSRDLREGTQYF. CDR3 bases: TGTGCCACCAGCAGAGATCTAAGGGAGGGGACCCAGTACTTC.

Worth noting for this clone: A junction boundary mismatches the germline segment, possibly from a read error. The DNA of the CDR3 is TGTGCCCGCAGCTTGGGGACTAGCGGGGGGGCCTACAATGAGCAGTTCTTC. The encoded protein is CARSLGTSGGAYNEQFF. The chain couples TRBV5-6 to TRBJ2-1, with TRBD2 identical over 16 bases. CDR1 is SGHDT and CDR2 is YYEEEE in the germline V gene. The CDR3 spans 17 residues.

The chain employs TRBV18 and TRBJ2-2; 10 bases align to TRBD1. The CDR3 runs 17 residues. Germline lookup yields CDR1 KGHSH and CDR2 LQKENI. V shed 4 bases and J 7 bases; nucleotides not matched to a gene: 12. This CDR3 reads CASSRAPGQGSSGELFF. The CDR3, as DNA: TGTGCCAGCTCACGCGCCCCGGGACAGGGGTCTAGCGGGGAGCTGTTTTTT.

The rearrangement joins TRBV5-1 to TRBJ2-3; 9 nucleotides line up with TRBD2. V shed 4 bases, J shed 6 bases, and the junction held 12 bases outside the gene matches. The CDR3 length is 16 residues. Per germline, CDR1 SGHRS and CDR2 YFSETQ. CDR3 protein: CASSGRSSGGEDTQYF. The CDR3 nucleotides are TGCGCCAGCAGCGGTCGGAGTAGCGGGGGTGAGGATACGCAGTATTTT.

This clone was counted between two and nine times. The rearrangement joins TRBV21-1 to TRBJ1-6. TRBV21-1 is given as a pseudogene. The CDR3 is made up of 9 amino acids. CDR3 sequence (DNA): TGTGCCAGAGTTGCGCACCTCCACTTT. It translates to CARVAHLHF.

The chain is built from TRBV7-8 and TRBJ2-5; possible D gene TRBD2, 5 bases. Trimming stripped 5 bases from V and 5 bases from J, with 12 bases between. Germline CDR1 is SGHVS and CDR2 is FQNEAQ. CDR3 length: 13 amino acids. CDR3 protein: CASSISVAETQYF. The CDR3, as DNA: TGTGCCAGCAGCATTAGCGTTGCGGAGACCCAGTACTTC. The full variable domain, rest sourced from reference TRBV7-8 and TRBJ2-5, is GAGVSQSPRYKVAKRGQDVALRCDPISGHVSLFWYQQALGQGPEFLTYFQNEAQLDKSGLPSDRFFAERPEGSVSTLKIQRTQQEDSAVYLCASSISVAETQYFGPGTRLLVL.

The chain has TRBV19 and TRBJ2-1; TRBD2 is a possible D gene (5 bases). This CDR3 is built from 14 residues. V shed 5 bases and J shed 7 bases, with 15 bases lying between them. The V gene's germline CDR1 is LNHDA and CDR2 SQIVND (reference sequence). CDR3 coding DNA: TGTGCCAGTAGTGGGGAGAGACTGTCAAATGAGCAGTTCTTC. As protein: CASSGERLSNEQFF.

The chain couples TRBV12-3 or TRBV12-4 to TRBJ1-2; 7 bases line up with TRBD1. J gave up 12 bases and V 6 bases, and 13 bases lay outside the gene matches. This CDR3 contains 13 residues. This chain's CDR3 is CASRMTGIPTNTF. The CDR3 coding sequence is TGTGCCAGCAGAATGACAGGGATTCCTACGAACACCTTC.

This rearrangement joins TRBV3-1 (or the pseudogene TRBV3-2) to TRBJ1-1; maybe TRBD1 (5 bases). Germline V gives CDR1 LGHDT, CDR2 YNNKEL (reference sequence). Trimming left V 6 bases short and J 5 bases short, with 19 bases between. The CDR3 is 15 residues long. CDR3 DNA sequence: TGTGCCAGCAGGGCGCCAGTGGGGCCAAATACTGAAGCTTTCTTT. Translated, it gives CASRAPVGPNTEAFF.